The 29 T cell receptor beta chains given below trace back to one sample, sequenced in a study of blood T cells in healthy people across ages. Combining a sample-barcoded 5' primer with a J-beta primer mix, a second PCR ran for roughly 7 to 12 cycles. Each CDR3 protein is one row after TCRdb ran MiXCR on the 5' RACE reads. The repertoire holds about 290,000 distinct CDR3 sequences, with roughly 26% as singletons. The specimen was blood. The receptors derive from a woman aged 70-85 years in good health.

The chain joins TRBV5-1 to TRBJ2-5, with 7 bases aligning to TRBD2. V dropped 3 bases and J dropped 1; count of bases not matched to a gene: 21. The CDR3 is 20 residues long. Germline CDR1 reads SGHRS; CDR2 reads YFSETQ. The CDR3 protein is CASSWGTSVLARGIQETQYF. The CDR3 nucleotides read TGCGCCAGCAGCTGGGGAACTAGCGTTCTAGCGAGGGGAATCCAAGAGACCCAGTACTTC.

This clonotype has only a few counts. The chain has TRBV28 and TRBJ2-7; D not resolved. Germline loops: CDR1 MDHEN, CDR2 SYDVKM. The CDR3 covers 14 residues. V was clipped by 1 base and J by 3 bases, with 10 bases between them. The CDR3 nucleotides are TGTGCCAGCAGTTTATTTGCTGCCGTCTACGAGCAGTACTTC. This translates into CASSLFAAVYEQYF.

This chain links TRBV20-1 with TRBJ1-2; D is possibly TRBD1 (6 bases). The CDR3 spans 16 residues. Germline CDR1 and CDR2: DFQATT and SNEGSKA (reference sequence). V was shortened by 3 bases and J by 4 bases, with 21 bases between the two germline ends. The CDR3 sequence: CSASPNLRGEVYGYTF. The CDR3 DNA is TGCAGTGCTAGCCCGAACCTCAGGGGAGAGGTCTATGGCTACACCTTC.

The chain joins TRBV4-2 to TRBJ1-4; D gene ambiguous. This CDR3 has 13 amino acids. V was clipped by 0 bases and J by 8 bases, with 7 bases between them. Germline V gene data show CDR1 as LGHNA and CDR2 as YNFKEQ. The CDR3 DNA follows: TGTGCCAGCAGCCAAGAGGAAACCGAAAAACTGTTTTTT. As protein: CASSQEETEKLFF.

Written as DNA, the CDR3 is TGCAGCGTTGATACAGAGACCCAGTACTTC. Amino acid sequence: CSVDTETQYF. This sequence joins TRBV29-1 and TRBJ2-5, with D uncertain. CDR1 and CDR2 from the germline V gene are SQVTM and ANQGSEA. Trimming cost V 3 bases and J 4 bases, with 3 bases left between them. The CDR3 totals 10 residues. The full variable domain, in which reference TRBV29-1 and TRBJ2-5 provide the parts outside the CDR3, is SAVISQKPSRDICQRGTSLTIQCQVDSQVTMMFWYRQQPGQSLTLIATANQGSEATYESGFVIDKFPISRPNLTFSTLTVSNMSPEDSSIYLCSVDTETQYFGPGTRLLVL.

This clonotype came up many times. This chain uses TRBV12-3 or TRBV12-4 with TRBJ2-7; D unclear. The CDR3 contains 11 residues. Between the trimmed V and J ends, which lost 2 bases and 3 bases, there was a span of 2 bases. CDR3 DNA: TGTGCCAGCAGTTTACTCTACGAGCAGTACTTC. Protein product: CASSLLYEQYF.

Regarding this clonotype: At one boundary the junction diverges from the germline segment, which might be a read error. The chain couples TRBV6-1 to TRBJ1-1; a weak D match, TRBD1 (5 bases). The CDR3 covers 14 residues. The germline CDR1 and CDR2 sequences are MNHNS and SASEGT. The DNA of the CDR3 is TGTGCCAGCGTGTCAGGGACCATGAACACTAAAGCTTTCTTT. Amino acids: CASVSGTMNTKAFF.

For the CDR3, the DNA is TGTGCCAGCAGCCAAGAACAGGGATTTGGTGGCTACACCTTC. This codes for CASSQEQGFGGYTF. This chain connects TRBV14 to TRBJ1-2; TRBD1 is a possible D gene (6 bases). The CDR3 has 14 residues. V gave up 0 bases and J gave up 7 bases, with 12 bases separating them. CDR1 is SGHDN, CDR2 FVKESK, per germline.

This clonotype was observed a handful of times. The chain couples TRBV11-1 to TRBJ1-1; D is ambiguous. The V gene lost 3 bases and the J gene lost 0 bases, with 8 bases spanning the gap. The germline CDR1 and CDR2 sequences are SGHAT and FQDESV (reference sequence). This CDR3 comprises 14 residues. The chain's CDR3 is CASSFSIMNTEAFF. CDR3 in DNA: TGTGCCAGCAGCTTTTCCATAATGAACACTGAAGCTTTCTTT.

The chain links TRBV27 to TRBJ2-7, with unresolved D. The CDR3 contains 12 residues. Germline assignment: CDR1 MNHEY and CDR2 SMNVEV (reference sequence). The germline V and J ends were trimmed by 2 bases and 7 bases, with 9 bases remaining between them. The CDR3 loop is CASSLEDGEQYF. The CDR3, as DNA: TGTGCCAGCAGTTTAGAGGACGGAGAGCAGTACTTC.

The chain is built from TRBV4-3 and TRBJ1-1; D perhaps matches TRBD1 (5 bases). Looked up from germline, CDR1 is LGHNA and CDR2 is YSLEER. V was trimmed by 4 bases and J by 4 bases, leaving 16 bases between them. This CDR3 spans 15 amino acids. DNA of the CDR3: TGCGCCAGCAGCCCAACATCAGGGCGGGCCACTGAAGCTTTCTTT. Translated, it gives CASSPTSGRATEAFF.

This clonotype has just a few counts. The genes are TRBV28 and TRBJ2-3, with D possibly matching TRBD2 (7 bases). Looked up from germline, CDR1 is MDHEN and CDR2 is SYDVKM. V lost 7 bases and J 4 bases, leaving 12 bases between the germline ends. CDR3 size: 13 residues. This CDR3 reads CASNLRGPDTQYF. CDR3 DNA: TGTGCCAGCAACTTGCGGGGGCCAGATACGCAGTATTTT.

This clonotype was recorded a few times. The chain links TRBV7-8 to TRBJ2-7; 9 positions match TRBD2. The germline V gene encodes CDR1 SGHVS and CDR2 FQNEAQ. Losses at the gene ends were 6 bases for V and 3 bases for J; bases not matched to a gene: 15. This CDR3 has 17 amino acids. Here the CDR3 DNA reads TGTGCCAGCAGGCTCCGGGACAGCTCTAGCGGGATCTACGAGCAGTACTTC. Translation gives CASRLRDSSSGIYEQYF.

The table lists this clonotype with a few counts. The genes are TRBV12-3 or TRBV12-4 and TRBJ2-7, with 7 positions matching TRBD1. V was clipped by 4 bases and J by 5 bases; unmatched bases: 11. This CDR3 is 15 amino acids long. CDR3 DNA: TGTGCCAGCAGTTCTAGATCCGGGACAGTTCACGAGCAGTACTTC. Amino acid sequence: CASSSRSGTVHEQYF.

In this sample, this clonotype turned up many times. CDR3: CASSLGAGTGELFF. As DNA, the CDR3 is TGTGCCAGCAGCTTAGGAGCCGGGACCGGGGAGCTGTTTTTT. The V and J genes are TRBV7-2 and TRBJ2-2; no clear D gene. CDR1 SGHTA and CDR2 FQGNSA come from the germline V gene. The germline V and J ends were trimmed by 1 base and 5 bases, with 8 bases remaining between them. The CDR3 is made up of 14 amino acids.

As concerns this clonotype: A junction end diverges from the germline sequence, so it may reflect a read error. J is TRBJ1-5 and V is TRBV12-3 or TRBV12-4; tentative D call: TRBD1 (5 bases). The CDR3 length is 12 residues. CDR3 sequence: CASSLNRQHQHF. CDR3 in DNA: TGTGCCAGCAGTTTGAACCGACAGCACCAGCATTTT.

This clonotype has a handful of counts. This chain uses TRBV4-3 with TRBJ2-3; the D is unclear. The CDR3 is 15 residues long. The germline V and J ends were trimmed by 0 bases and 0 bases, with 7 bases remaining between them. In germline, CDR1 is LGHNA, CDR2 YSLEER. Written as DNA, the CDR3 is TGCGCCAGCAGCCAAGATTTCCCTAGCACAGATACGCAGTATTTT. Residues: CASSQDFPSTDTQYF.

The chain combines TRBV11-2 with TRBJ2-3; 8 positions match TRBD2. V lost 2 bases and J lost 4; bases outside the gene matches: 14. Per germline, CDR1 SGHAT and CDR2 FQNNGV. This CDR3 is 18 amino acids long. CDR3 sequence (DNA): TGTGCCAGCAGCTTAAACCCTTGGGCGCGGGAGGCCGCAGATACGCAGTATTTT. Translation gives CASSLNPWAREAADTQYF.

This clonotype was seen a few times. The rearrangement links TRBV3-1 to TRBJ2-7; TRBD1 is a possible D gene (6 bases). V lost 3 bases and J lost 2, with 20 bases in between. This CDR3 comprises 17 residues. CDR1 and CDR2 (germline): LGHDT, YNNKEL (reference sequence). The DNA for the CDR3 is TGTGCCAGCAGCCAGAGCCTCAGGGGAATTTTCCCCTACGAGCAGTACTTC. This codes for CASSQSLRGIFPYEQYF.

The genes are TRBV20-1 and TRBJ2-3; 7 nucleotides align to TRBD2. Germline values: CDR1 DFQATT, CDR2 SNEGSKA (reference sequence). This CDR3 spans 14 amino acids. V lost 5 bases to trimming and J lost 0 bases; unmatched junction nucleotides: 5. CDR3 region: CSARLAASTDTQYF. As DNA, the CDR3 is TGCAGTGCTCGTCTAGCGGCCAGCACAGATACGCAGTATTTT.

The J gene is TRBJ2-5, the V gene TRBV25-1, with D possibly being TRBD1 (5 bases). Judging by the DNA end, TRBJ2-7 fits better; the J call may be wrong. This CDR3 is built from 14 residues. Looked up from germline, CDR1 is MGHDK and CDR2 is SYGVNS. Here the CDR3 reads CASSGRAGSYEQYF. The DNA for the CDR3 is TGTGCCAGCAGTGGGCGAGCAGGGTCTTACGAGCAGTACTTC.

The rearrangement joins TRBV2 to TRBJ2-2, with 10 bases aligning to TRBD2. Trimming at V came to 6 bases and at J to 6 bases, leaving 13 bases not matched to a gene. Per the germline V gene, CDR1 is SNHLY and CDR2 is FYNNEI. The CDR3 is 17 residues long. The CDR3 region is CASSYLGPSGSPGELFF. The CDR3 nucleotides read TGTGCCAGCAGCTACCTGGGGCCTAGCGGGAGTCCCGGGGAGCTGTTTTTT.

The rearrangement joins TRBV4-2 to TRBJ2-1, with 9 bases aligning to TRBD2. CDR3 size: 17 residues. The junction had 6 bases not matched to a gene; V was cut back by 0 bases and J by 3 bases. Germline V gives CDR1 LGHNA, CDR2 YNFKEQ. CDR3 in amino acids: CASSQDVASGIYNEQFF. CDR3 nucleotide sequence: TGTGCCAGCAGCCAAGATGTGGCTAGCGGGATCTACAATGAGCAGTTCTTC.

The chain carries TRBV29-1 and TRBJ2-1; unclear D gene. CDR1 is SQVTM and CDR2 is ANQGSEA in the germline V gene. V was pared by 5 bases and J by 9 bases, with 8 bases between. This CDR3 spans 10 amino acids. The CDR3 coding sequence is TGCAGCGTTAAGACGGGTGAGCAGTTCTTC. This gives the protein CSVKTGEQFF.

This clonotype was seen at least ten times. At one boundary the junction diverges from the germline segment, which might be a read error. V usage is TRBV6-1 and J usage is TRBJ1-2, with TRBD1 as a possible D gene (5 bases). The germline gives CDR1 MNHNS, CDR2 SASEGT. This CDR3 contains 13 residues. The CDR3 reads CASSEDSSYGYTF. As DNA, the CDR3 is TGTGCCAGCAGCGAAGACAGCTCCTATGGCTACACCTTC.

The CDR3 reads CASSTPGLAGDTQYF. Here the CDR3 DNA reads TGTGCCAGCAGCACCCCGGGACTAGCGGGAGATACGCAGTATTTT. The chain is built from TRBV6-5 and TRBJ2-3; 12 bases match TRBD2. The V segment lost 6 bases and the J segment 5 bases; nucleotides outside the gene matches: 6. The CDR3 sequence is 15 residues long. Germline loops: CDR1 MNHEY, CDR2 SVGAGI.

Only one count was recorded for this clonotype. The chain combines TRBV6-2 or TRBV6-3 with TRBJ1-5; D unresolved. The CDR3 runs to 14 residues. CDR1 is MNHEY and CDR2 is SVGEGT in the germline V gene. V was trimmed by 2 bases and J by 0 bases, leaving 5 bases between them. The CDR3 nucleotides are TGTGCCAGCAGTTACGTCAATAGCAATCAGCCCCAGCATTTT. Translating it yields CASSYVNSNQPQHF.

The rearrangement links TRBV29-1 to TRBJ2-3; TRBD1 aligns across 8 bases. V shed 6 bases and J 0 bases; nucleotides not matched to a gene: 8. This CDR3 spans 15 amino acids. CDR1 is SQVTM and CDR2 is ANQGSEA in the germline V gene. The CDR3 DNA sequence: TGCAGCGTCCAGGGGACAGGCACTAGCACAGATACGCAGTATTTT. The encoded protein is CSVQGTGTSTDTQYF.

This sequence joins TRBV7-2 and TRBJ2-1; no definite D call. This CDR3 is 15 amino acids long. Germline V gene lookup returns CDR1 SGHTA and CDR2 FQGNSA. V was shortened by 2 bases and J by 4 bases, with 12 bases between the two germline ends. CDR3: CASSLTGIVYNEQFF. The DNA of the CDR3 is TGTGCCAGCAGCTTAACCGGAATCGTTTACAATGAGCAGTTCTTC.